This T cell receptor (beta chain) was identified during a study of cytotoxic CD8 clonotypes in ibrutinib-treated CLL. For the study at large: Response samples were obtained once patients had received a median about 11 months of treatment, range 6 to 36. Whole-study results and caveats: Private clonotypes, not public ones, expanded at ibrutinib response.

About this clone itself: The antigen is not known.

The germline V gene has CDR1 LNHNV and CDR2 YYDKDF (reference sequence). V was clipped by 2 bases and J by 2 bases, with 3 bases between them. The CDR3 covers 13 residues. Around 1.8 micrograms of genomic DNA (from cryopreserved PBMCs) were used for TCR beta libraries. The intended depth for sequencing was 1 in 200,000 to 1 in 1 million T cells. Produced via immunoSEQ multiplex PCR; TCRdb's table is partial and in-frame only. The sample contains 75,000 to 80,000 clones, less than 85% of which appear only once. This rearrangement joins TRBV15 to TRBJ2-2; D is uncertain. The sequence derives from a human donor with chronic lymphocytic leukemia. The specimen comprised PBMCs, sampled after 24 months of ibrutinib treatment. CDR3 in DNA: TGTGCCACCAGCAGACCTAACACCGGGGAGCTGTTTTTT. Protein: CATSRPNTGELFF.